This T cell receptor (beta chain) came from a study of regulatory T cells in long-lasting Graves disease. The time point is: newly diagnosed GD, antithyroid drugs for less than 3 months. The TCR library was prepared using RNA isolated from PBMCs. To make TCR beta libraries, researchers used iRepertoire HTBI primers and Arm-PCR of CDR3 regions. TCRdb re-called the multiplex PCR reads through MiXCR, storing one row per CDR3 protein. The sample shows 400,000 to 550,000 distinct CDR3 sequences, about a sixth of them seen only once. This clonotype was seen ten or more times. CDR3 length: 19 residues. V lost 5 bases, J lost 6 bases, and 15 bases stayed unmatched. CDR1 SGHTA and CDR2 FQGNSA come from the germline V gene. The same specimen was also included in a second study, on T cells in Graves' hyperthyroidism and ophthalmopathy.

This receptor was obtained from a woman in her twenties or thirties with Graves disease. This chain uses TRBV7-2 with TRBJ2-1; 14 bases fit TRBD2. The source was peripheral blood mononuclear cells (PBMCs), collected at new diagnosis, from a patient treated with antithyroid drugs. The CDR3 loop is CASSPLGGTSGSWGNEQFF. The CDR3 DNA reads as TGTGCCAGCAGCCCCCTGGGAGGGACTAGCGGGAGTTGGGGCAATGAGCAGTTCTTC. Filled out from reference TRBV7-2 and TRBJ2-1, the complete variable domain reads GAGVSQSPSNKVTEKGKDVELRCDPISGHTALYWYRQSLGQGLEFLIYFQGNSAPDKSGLPSDRFSAERTGGSVSTLTIQRTQQEDSAVYLCASSPLGGTSGSWGNEQFFGPGTRLTVL.